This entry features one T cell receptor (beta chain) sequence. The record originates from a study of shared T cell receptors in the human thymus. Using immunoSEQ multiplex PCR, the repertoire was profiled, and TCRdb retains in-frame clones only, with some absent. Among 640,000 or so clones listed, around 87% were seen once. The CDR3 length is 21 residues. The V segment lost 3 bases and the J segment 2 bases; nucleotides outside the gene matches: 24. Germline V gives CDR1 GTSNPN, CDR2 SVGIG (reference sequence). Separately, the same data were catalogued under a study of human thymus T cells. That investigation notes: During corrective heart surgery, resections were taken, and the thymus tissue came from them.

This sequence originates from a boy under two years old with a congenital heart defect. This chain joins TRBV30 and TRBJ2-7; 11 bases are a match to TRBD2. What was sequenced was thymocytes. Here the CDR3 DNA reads TGTGCCTGGAGGCCCTGGGACCGCGGGGCCCTAGCGGGAGGTAGCACCTACGAGCAGTACTTC. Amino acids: CAWRPWDRGALAGGSTYEQYF.